These 20 T cell receptor beta chains originate from one sample sequenced in a study of OX40 agonist ivuxolimab in advanced cancers. The repertoire was sequenced with immunoSEQ multiplex PCR; TCRdb's copy has only in-frame clones and lacks some. Here the sample spans 95,000 to 150,000 clones, around 93% being singletons. This specimen consisted of CD4+ or CD8+ T cells sorted from blood, obtained in a trial of the OX40 agonist ivuxolimab. The receptors originated from an adult with an advanced solid tumor such as melanoma, head and neck, liver or kidney cancer.

This chain uses TRBV6-4 with TRBJ1-6; D perhaps matches TRBD1 (5 bases). Germline loops: CDR1 MRHNA, CDR2 SNTAGT. Trimming removed 5 bases at V and 7 bases at J, with 15 bases between. The CDR3 spans 15 residues. The CDR3 spells CASSPSGTGNSPLHF. The CDR3 DNA reads TGTGCCAGCAGTCCCTCTGGGACGGGAAATTCACCCCTCCACTTT.

The rearrangement uses TRBV6-6 and TRBJ2-3; the D gene is possibly TRBD2 (6 bases). The CDR3 runs to 14 residues. Germline CDR1 is MNHNY and CDR2 is SVGAGI (reference sequence). The V gene lost 6 bases and the J gene lost 2 bases, with 12 bases spanning the gap. The CDR3 DNA follows: TGTGCCAGCAGCCGCGGGATTTCCACAGATACGCAGTATTTT. Its protein product is CASSRGISTDTQYF.

CDR3 amino acids: CIVVGSRETQYF. The CDR3 DNA reads TGTATCGTCGTCGGTTCCAGGGAGACCCAGTACTTC. The rearrangement links TRBV28 to TRBJ2-5; D remains ambiguous. The CDR3 loop spans 12 amino acids. Germline V CDR1 and CDR2: MDHEN, SYDVKM.

This chain joins TRBV7-8 and TRBJ1-1; no definite D call. V was trimmed by 0 bases and J by 2 bases, leaving 4 bases between them. The CDR3 consists of 13 residues. Germline V gives CDR1 SGHVS, CDR2 FQNEAQ. The CDR3 sequence is CASSLAQNTEAFF. The CDR3 nucleotides read TGTGCCAGCAGCTTAGCGCAAAACACTGAAGCTTTCTTT.

The rearrangement uses TRBV7-9 and TRBJ1-1; D is uncertain. The CDR3 totals 14 residues. V gave up 5 bases and J gave up 1 base, with 11 bases separating them. Germline V gives CDR1 SEHNR, CDR2 FQNEAQ (reference sequence). The CDR3 region is CASSPSGPNTEAFF. Here the CDR3 DNA reads TGTGCCAGCAGCCCCTCCGGACCGAACACTGAAGCTTTCTTT.

The table lists this clone with a few counts. CDR3 sequence (DNA): TGCAGCGTTCGAGCTACAAGTACCGGGGAGCTGTTTTTT. Encoded protein: CSVRATSTGELFF. The chain links TRBV29-1 to TRBJ2-2; D remains unclear. The V gene's germline CDR1 is SQVTM and CDR2 ANQGSEA. V lost 5 bases, J lost 5 bases, and 12 bases lay in between. The CDR3 is 13 amino acids.

The rearrangement links TRBV7-9 to TRBJ2-1, with a weak D call TRBD1 (6 bases). The CDR3 consists of 14 residues. Germline values: CDR1 SEHNR, CDR2 FQNEAQ (reference sequence). Trimming removed 0 bases at V and 6 bases at J, with 9 bases between. The CDR3, as DNA: TGTGCCAGCAGCTTAGCTTCAGGGGCCAATGAGCAGTTCTTC. Its translation: CASSLASGANEQFF.

The chain carries TRBV2 and TRBJ2-3; D is perhaps TRBD2 (6 bases). V lost 6 bases, J lost 2 bases, and 15 bases lay in between. CDR3 length: 15 amino acids. Germline CDR1 and CDR2: SNHLY and FYNNEI. This chain's CDR3 is CASRGLTDHTDTQYF. CDR3 coding DNA: TGTGCCAGCAGGGGACTCACGGACCACACAGATACGCAGTATTTT.

This chain links TRBV29-1 with TRBJ2-3, with a weak D call TRBD2 (5 bases). This CDR3 is built from 14 residues. In germline, CDR1 is SQVTM, CDR2 ANQGSEA. V dropped 2 bases and J dropped 0 bases, with 9 bases sitting between them. The CDR3 spells CSVERTDSTDTQYF. CDR3 nucleotides: TGCAGCGTTGAAAGGACTGACAGCACAGATACGCAGTATTTT.

The gene calls are TRBV6-4 and TRBJ1-1, with D uncertain. Germline V gene sequence: CDR1 MRHNA, CDR2 SNTAGT. CDR3 length: 14 residues. V was pared by 0 bases and J by 1 base, with 6 bases between. The CDR3 DNA sequence: TGTGCCAGCAGTGACTCATCCAAGAACACTGAAGCTTTCTTT. Protein sequence: CASSDSSKNTEAFF.

The chain is built from TRBV5-1 and TRBJ2-1; 9 bases fit TRBD2. This CDR3 has 17 residues. V shed 4 bases, J shed 7 bases, and the junction held 15 bases outside the gene matches. Germline assignment: CDR1 SGHRS and CDR2 YFSETQ. CDR3 region: CASSHQGGAGGGNEQFF. In DNA form, the CDR3 reads TGCGCCAGCAGCCACCAAGGAGGAGCGGGAGGCGGGAATGAGCAGTTCTTC.

The chain is built from TRBV18 and TRBJ1-1; D unresolved. This CDR3 region has 12 residues. CDR1 and CDR2 from the germline V gene are KGHSH and LQKENI. V lost 3 bases to trimming and J lost 10 bases, with 12 bases between them. The CDR3 nucleotides are TGTGCCAGCTCACCGGACCTTTTGGGAGCTTTCTTT. This encodes CASSPDLLGAFF.

The count of this clone is one. This rearrangement joins TRBV7-2 to TRBJ2-3; 14 bases are shared with TRBD2. Trimming cost V 3 bases and J 6 bases; bases outside gene matches: 2. Germline loops: CDR1 SGHTA, CDR2 FQGNSA. CDR3 length: 15 amino acids. The CDR3 sequence is CASSLGLAGADTQYF. The CDR3 DNA reads as TGTGCCAGCAGCTTGGGACTAGCGGGAGCGGATACGCAGTATTTT.

The chain recombines TRBV5-1 with TRBJ1-2; D unresolved. The CDR3 extends over 13 amino acids. CDR1 SGHRS and CDR2 YFSETQ come from the germline V gene. V was shortened by 2 bases and J by 3 bases, with 8 bases between the two germline ends. CDR3 region: CASSLTEYYGYTF. The DNA for the CDR3 is TGCGCCAGCAGCTTAACGGAGTACTATGGCTACACCTTC.

The rearrangement links TRBV2 to TRBJ1-6; the D is unclear. CDR1 is SNHLY, CDR2 FYNNEI, per germline. V dropped 8 bases and J dropped 2 bases, with 13 bases sitting between them. CDR3 length: 15 residues. The CDR3: CASVAGWAYNSPLHF. The CDR3 DNA reads TGTGCCAGCGTGGCAGGCTGGGCCTATAATTCACCCCTCCACTTT.

V gene TRBV5-6 combines with J gene TRBJ2-1; D unclear. This CDR3 has 14 residues. Germline assignment: CDR1 SGHDT and CDR2 YYEEEE. Trimming shortened V by 0 bases and J by 3 bases, and 7 bases separated the two germline ends. Here the CDR3 reads CASSLARNYNEQFF. Written as DNA, the CDR3 is TGTGCCAGCAGCTTGGCGCGAAACTACAATGAGCAGTTCTTC.

The chain combines TRBV29-1 with TRBJ2-1; D call uncertain. V lost 4 bases to trimming and J lost 5 bases, with 6 bases between them. The CDR3 extends over 11 amino acids. Germline CDR1 SQVTM, CDR2 ANQGSEA. This chain's CDR3 is CSVASNNEQFF. DNA of the CDR3: TGCAGCGTTGCGAGTAACAATGAGCAGTTCTTC.

The chain carries TRBV2 and TRBJ2-5; 10 bases are shared with TRBD2. The CDR3 totals 16 residues. Germline CDR1 and CDR2: SNHLY and FYNNEI. J lost 1 base, V lost 5 bases, and 7 bases had no gene match. The CDR3 coding sequence is TGTGCCAGCAGTAATATTAGGACTAGCGGCCAAGAGACCCAGTACTTC. Residues: CASSNIRTSGQETQYF.

The J gene is TRBJ1-5, the V gene TRBV5-1; the D gene is possibly TRBD1 (5 bases). This CDR3 has 14 residues. The V gene's germline CDR1 is SGHRS and CDR2 YFSETQ. V dropped 3 bases and J dropped 6 bases, with 13 bases sitting between them. As DNA, the CDR3 is TGCGCCAGCAGCTATGGGGCAGGAGGTCAGCCCCAGCATTTT. Its protein is CASSYGAGGQPQHF.

This clone occurred once. This rearrangement joins TRBV19 to TRBJ2-1; D is ambiguous. The CDR3 runs 12 residues. Germline CDR1 is LNHDA and CDR2 is SQIVND (reference sequence). Trimming took 5 bases from V and 7 from J, leaving 9 bases between them. The CDR3 spells CASSPAGNEQFF. CDR3 DNA sequence: TGTGCCAGTAGTCCCGCCGGGAATGAGCAGTTCTTC.